This T cell receptor beta chain emerged from a study of technical replicates of blood from a handful of donors. The CDR3 loop spans 16 amino acids. The V segment lost 7 bases and the J segment 4 bases; nucleotides outside the gene matches: 12. Germline CDR1 LNHDA, CDR2 SQIVND (reference sequence). The table came from immunoSEQ multiplex PCR; TCRdb's copy has only in-frame clones and leaves some out. This table holds about 84,000 clones, roughly 93% found once. The chain joins TRBV19 to TRBJ2-2; TRBD1 agrees at 7 bases. The sample comprised T cells isolated from PBMCs. The TCR was taken from a human donor in good health. CDR3 protein: CASMGRGGPSTGELFF. Written as DNA, the CDR3 is TGTGCCAGTATGGGTAGAGGGGGCCCTTCCACCGGGGAGCTGTTTTTT.